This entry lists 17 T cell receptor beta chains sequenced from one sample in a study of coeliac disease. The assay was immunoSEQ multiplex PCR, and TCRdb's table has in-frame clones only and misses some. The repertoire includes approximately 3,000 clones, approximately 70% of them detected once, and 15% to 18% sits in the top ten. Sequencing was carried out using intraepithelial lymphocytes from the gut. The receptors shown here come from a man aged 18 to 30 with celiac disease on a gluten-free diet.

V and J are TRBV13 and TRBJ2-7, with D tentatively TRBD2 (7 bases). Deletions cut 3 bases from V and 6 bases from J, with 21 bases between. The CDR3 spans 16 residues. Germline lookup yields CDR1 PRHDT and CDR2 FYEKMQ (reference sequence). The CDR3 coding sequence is TGTGCCAGCAGCTTGCGATCGGGGGGCTTAACGGGCGAGCAGTACTTC. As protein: CASSLRSGGLTGEQYF.

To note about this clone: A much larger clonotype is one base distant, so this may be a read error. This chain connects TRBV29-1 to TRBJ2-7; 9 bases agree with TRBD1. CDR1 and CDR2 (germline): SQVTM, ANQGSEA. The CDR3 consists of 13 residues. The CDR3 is CSAWTGDTYGQYF. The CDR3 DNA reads TGCAGCGCCTGGACAGGGGATACCTACGGGCAGTACTTC.

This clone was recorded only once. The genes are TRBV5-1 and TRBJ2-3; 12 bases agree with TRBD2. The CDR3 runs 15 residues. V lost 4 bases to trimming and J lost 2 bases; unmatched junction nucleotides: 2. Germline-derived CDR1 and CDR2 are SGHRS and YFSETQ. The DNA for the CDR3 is TGCGCCAGCAGCAGACTAGCGGGGGACACAGATACGCAGTATTTT. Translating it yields CASSRLAGDTDTQYF.

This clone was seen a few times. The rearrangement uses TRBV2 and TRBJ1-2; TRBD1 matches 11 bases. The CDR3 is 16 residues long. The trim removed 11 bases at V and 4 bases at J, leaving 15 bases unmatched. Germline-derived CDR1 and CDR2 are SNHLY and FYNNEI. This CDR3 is CARRGQGAIDGYGYTF. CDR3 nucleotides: TGTGCCCGCCGCGGACAGGGGGCGATTGATGGCTATGGCTACACCTTC. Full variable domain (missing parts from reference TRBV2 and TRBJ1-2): EPEVTQTPSHQVTQMGQEVILRCVPISNHLYFYWYRQILGQKVEFLVSFYNNEISEKSEIFDDQFSVERPDGSNFTLKIRSTKLEDSAMYFCARRGQGAIDGYGYTFGSGTRLTVV.

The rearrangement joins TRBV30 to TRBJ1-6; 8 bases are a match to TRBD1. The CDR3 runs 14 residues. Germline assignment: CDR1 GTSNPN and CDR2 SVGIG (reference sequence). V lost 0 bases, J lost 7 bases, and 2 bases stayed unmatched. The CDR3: CAWSVGQGNSPLHF. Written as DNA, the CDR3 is TGTGCCTGGAGTGTTGGACAGGGAAATTCACCCCTCCACTTT.

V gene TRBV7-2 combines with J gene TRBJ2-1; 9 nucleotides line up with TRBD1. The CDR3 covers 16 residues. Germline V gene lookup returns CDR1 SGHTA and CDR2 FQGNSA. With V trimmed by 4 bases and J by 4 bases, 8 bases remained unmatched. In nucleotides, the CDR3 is TGTGCCAGCAGCTCCCTCGGGACAGGGATATACAATGAGCAGTTCTTC. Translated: CASSSLGTGIYNEQFF.

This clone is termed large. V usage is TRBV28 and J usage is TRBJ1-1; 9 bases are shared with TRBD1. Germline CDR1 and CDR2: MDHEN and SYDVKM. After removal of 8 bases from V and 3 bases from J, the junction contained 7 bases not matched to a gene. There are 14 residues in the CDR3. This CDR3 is CASERTGADTEAFF. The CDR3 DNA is TGTGCCAGCGAGCGGACAGGGGCGGACACTGAAGCTTTCTTT.

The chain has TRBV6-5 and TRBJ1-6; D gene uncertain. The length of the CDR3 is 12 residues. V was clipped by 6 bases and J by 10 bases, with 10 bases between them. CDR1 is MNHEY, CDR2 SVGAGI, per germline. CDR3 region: CASRFLGSPLHF. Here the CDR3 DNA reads TGTGCCAGCAGATTTCTAGGCTCACCCCTCCACTTT.

CDR3 DNA sequence: TGTGCCAGTTTTAAGGAAATCGCCAGGCAAAATAATTCACCCCTCCACTTT. This encodes CASFKEIARQNNSPLHF. This chain connects TRBV6-4 to TRBJ1-6; D uncertain. The length of the CDR3 is 17 residues. Looked up from germline, CDR1 is MRHNA and CDR2 is SNTAGT. Trimming pared 9 bases from V and 5 bases from J, leaving 23 bases between.

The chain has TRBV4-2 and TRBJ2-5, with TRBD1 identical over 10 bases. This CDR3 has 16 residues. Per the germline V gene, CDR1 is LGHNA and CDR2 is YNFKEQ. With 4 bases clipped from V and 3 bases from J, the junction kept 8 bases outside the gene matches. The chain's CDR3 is CASSPMTGGLEETQYF. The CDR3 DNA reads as TGTGCCAGCAGCCCCATGACAGGGGGCCTAGAAGAGACCCAGTACTTC.

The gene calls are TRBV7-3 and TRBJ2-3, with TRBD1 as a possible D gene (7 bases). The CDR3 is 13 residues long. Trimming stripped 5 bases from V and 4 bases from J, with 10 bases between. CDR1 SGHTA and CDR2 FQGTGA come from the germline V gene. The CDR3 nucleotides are TGTGCCAGCAGCCAGGGGGGATCAGATACGCAGTATTTT. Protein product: CASSQGGSDTQYF.

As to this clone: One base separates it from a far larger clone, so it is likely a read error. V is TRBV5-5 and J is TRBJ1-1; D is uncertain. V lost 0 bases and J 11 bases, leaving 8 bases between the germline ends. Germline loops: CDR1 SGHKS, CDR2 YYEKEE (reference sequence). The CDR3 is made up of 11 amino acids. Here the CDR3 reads CASSLAGLAFF. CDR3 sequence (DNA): TGTGCCAGCAGCTTGGCCGGTCTCGCTTTCTTT.

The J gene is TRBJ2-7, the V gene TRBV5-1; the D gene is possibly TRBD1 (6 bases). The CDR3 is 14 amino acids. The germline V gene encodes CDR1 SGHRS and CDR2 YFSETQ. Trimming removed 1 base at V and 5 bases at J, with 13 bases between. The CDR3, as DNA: TGCGCCAGCAGCTTGTTGCAGGGGAACCACGAGCAGTACTTC. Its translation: CASSLLQGNHEQYF. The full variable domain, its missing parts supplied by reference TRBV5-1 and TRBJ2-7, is KAGVTQTPRYLIKTRGQQVTLSCSPISGHRSVSWYQQTPGQGLQFLFEYFSETQRNKGNFPGRFSGRQFSNSRSEMNVSTLELGDSALYLCASSLLQGNHEQYFGPGTRLTVT.

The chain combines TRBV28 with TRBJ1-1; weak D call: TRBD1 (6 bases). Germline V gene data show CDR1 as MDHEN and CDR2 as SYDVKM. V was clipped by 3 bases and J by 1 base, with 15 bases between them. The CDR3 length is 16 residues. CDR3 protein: CASSFTGLESNTEAFF. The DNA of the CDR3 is TGTGCCAGCAGTTTTACAGGGCTGGAGTCGAACACTGAAGCTTTCTTT.

CDR3 sequence: CASSLTGTGGTGELFF. Here the CDR3 DNA reads TGTGCCAGCAGCTTAACCGGGACAGGGGGCACCGGGGAGCTGTTTTTT. This chain joins TRBV7-2 and TRBJ2-2; 11 bases align to TRBD1. CDR1 is SGHTA, CDR2 FQGNSA, per germline. Trimming at V came to 2 bases and at J to 4 bases, leaving 3 bases not matched to a gene. The length of the CDR3 is 16 residues.

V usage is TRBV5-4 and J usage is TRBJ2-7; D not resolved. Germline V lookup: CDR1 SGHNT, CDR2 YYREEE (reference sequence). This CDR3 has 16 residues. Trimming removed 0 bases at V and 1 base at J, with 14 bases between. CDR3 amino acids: CASSLAGTANSYEQYF. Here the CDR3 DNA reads TGTGCCAGCAGCTTGGCTGGTACAGCCAATTCCTACGAGCAGTACTTC.

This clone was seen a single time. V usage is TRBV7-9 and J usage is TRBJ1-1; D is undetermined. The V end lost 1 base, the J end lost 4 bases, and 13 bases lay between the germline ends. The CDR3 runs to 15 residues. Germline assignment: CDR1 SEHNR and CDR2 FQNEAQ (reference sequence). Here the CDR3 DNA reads TGTGCCAGCAGCTTAGTATCCGGTGGAGGCACTGAAGCTTTCTTT. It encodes CASSLVSGGGTEAFF.